This T cell receptor (beta chain) emerged from a study of shared clonotypes between healthy human individuals. The CDR3 has 19 amino acids. Trimming took 7 bases from V and 4 from J, leaving 31 bases between them. Germline lookup yields CDR1 SGHVS and CDR2 FQNEAQ. Assay runs were performed at deep level. Measured with immunoSEQ multiplex PCR; TCRdb has only the in-frame clones, and not every one. The data contain about 2.4 million clones, 93% of them singletons. The rearrangement joins TRBV7-8 to TRBJ2-5; tentative D call: TRBD2 (6 bases). The material sequenced was naive CD4+ T cells from PBMCs. Subset noted: CD45RA+ positively selected. This sequence was found in a young man in good health. Some clones in this sample may be carry-over from other donors' samples. The CDR3 protein is CASKVRQAGRNSGLETQYF. The DNA of the CDR3 is TGTGCCAGCAAGGTGCGGCAGGCGGGTAGAAATAGCGGTTTAGAGACCCAGTACTTC.